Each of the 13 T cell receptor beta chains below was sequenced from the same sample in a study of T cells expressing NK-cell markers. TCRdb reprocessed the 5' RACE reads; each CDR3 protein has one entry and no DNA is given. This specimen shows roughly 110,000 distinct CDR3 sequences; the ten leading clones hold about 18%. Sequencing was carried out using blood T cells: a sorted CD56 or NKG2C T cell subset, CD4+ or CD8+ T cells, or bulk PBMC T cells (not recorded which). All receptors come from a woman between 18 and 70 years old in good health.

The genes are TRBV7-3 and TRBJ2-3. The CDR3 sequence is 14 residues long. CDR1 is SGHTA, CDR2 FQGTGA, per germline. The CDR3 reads CASSLGYSTDTQYF.

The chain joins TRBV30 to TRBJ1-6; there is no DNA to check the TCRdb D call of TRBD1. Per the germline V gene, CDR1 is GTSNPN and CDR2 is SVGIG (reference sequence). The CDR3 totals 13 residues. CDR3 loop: CAWGAAGNSPLHF.

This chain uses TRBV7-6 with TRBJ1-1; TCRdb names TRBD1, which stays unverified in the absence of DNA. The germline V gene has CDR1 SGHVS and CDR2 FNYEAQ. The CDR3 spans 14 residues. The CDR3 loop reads CASSDGTGETEAFF.

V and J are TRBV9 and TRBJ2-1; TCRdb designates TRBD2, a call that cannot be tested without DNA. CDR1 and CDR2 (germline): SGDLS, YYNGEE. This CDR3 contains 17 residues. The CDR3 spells CASSVGLAGSSYNEQFF.

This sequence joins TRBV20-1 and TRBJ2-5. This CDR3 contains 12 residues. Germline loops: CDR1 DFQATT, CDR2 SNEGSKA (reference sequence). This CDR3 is CSASVTEETQYF.

The chain's CDR3 is CASSQGLAGYNEQFF. This chain links TRBV4-3 with TRBJ2-1; TCRdb lists TRBD2, though no DNA is available to test this call. Germline CDR1 reads LGHNA; CDR2 reads YSLEER. CDR3 length: 15 amino acids.

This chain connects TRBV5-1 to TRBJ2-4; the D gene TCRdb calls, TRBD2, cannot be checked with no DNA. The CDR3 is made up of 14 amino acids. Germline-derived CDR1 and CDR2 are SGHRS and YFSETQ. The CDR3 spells CARADRWWRNIQYF.

CDR3 loop: CASSLLAGGIVAGELFF. The chain joins TRBV27 to TRBJ2-2; TCRdb names TRBD2, which stays unverified in the absence of DNA. Germline V gene sequence: CDR1 MNHEY, CDR2 SMNVEV (reference sequence). The CDR3 has 17 residues.

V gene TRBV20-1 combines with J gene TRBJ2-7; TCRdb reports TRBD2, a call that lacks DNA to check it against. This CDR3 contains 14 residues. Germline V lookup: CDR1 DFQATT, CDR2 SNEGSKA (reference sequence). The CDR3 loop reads CSALSGRATYEQYF.

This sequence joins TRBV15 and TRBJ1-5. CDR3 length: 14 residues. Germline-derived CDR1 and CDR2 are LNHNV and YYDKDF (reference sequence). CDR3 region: CATSRDLVNQPQHF.

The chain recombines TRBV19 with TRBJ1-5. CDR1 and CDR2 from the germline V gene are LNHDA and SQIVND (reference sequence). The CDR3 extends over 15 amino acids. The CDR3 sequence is CASSIGQGSNQPQHF.

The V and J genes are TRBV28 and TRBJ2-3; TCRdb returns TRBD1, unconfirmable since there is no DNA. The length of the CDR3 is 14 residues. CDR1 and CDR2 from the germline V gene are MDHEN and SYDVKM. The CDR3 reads CASRRTGEADTQYF.

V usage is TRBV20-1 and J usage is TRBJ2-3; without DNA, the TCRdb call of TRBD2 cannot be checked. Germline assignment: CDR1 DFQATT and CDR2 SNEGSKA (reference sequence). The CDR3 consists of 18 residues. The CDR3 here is CSAETGTSGRGHTDTQYF.